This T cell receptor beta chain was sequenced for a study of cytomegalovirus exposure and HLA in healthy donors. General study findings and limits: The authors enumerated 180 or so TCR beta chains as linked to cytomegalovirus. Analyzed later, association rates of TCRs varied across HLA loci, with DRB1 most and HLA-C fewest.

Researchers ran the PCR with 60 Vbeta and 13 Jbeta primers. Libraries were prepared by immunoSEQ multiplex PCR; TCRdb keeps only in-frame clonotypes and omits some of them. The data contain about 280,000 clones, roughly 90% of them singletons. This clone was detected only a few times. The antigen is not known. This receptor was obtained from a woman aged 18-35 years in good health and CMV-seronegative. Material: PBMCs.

CDR3 nucleotide sequence: TGTGCCAGTAGTATTGCAGGGCCCACTGAAGCTTTCTTT. Its translation is CASSIAGPTEAFF. This chain connects TRBV19 to TRBJ1-1; D is possibly TRBD1 (5 bases). The CDR3 is 13 amino acids. Per germline, CDR1 LNHDA and CDR2 SQIVND (reference sequence). V was cut by 3 bases and J by 4 bases, with 9 bases left in between. Supplemented by reference TRBV19 and TRBJ1-1, the full variable domain reads DGGITQSPKYLFRKEGQNVTLSCEQNLNHDAMYWYRQDPGQGLRLIYYSQIVNDFQKGDIAEGYSVSREKKESFPLTVTSAQKNPTAFYLCASSIAGPTEAFFGQGTRLTVV.